The clone carrying this T cell receptor beta chain was picked up one time. Its specificity is not known. This entry belongs to a study of shared clonotypes between healthy human individuals. Study-wide results and caveats: Sequencing depth was predicted to influence how clonotypes are shared among donors. In the sorted subsets, rarefaction showed sequencing was incomplete despite large depth. Memory subsets had estimated richness that was generally smaller than that of naive subsets.

CD45RA+ naive and CD45RA-negative memory subsets were separated from CD4+ cells. Sequencing was performed with immunoSEQ multiplex PCR; in TCRdb, only in-frame clones are kept and a portion is missing. Counted here are 950,000 to 1,100,000 clones, approximately 72% occurring once; the ten biggest clones make up roughly 1.4%. Germline-derived CDR1 and CDR2 are KGHSH and LQKENI. V was shortened by 2 bases and J by 0 bases, with 4 bases between the two germline ends. CDR3 size: 14 residues. The sequenced material came from memory CD4+ T cells sorted from blood. As for subset: CD45RA-negative fraction. This TCR was sampled from a man younger than 30 in good health. The rearrangement joins TRBV18 to TRBJ2-2; D is undetermined. For the CDR3, the DNA is TGTGCCAGCTCACCATGGGCGAACACCGGGGAGCTGTTTTTT. Translation: CASSPWANTGELFF.